A selection of T cell receptor beta chains follows, all from one sample in a study of OX40 agonist ivuxolimab in advanced cancers. Libraries were prepared by immunoSEQ multiplex PCR; TCRdb keeps only in-frame clonotypes and omits some of them. The sample holds approximately 82,000 clones, 85% seen once. This specimen was CD4+ or CD8+ T cells sorted from blood, taken in a trial of the OX40 agonist ivuxolimab. These receptors originate from an adult with an advanced solid tumor such as melanoma, head and neck, liver or kidney cancer. Both conserved end residues are part of each CDR3. Each record gives: V gene, J gene, clone size, D gene, CDR3 protein, CDR3 DNA. D genes are given only for firm matches. Clone size is stated in some rows and not others, as once, few, many or a class when expanded.

TRBV10-3	TRBJ2-2	NA	NA	CAIRGTGELFF	TGTGCCATTCGGGGAACCGGGGAGCTGTTTTTT
TRBV28	TRBJ2-2	NA	NA	CASSLAGTTGELFF	TGTGCCAGCAGTTTAGCGGGGACCACCGGGGAGCTGTTTTTT
TRBV2	TRBJ1-5	NA	TRBD1	CASSEQGLNQPQHF	TGTGCCAGCAGCGAACAGGGGCTAAATCAGCCCCAGCATTTT
TRBV19	TRBJ1-5	NA	NA	CASKVGREGQPQHF	TGTGCCAGTAAGGTAGGCAGGGAGGGTCAGCCCCAGCATTTT
TRBV5-4	TRBJ2-7	NA	NA	CASSLGDRAEQYF	TGTGCCAGCAGCTTGGGGGACCGTGCAGAGCAGTACTTC
TRBV6-6	TRBJ2-5	few	NA	CASQDTYQETQYF	TGTGCCAGCCAAGACACGTACCAAGAGACCCAGTACTTC
TRBV19	TRBJ1-1	NA	NA	CASRAGQGLGTEAFF	TGTGCCAGTAGGGCAGGGCAGGGGTTGGGCACTGAAGCTTTCTTT
TRBV6-5	TRBJ2-3	NA	NA	CASSFRRTDTQYF	TGTGCCAGCAGTTTCAGGCGGACAGATACGCAGTATTTT
TRBV4-1	TRBJ2-5	NA	TRBD2	CASSQVAGGETQYF	TGCGCCAGCAGCCAAGTAGCGGGAGGAGAGACCCAGTACTTC
TRBV29-1	TRBJ1-4	NA	TRBD1	CSVKDRAYEKLFF	TGCAGCGTGAAGGACAGGGCCTATGAAAAACTGTTTTTT
TRBV28	TRBJ1-1	NA	TRBD1	CASSLPQGGNTEAFF	TGTGCCAGCAGTTTGCCACAGGGGGGGAACACTGAAGCTTTCTTT
TRBV5-1	TRBJ1-1	NA	NA	CASSLGRGSEAFF	TGCGCCAGCAGCTTGGGGAGGGGGTCTGAAGCTTTCTTT
TRBV2	TRBJ2-4	NA	NA	CASSVGGARSYIQYF	TGTGCCAGCAGTGTGGGGGGGGCAAGGTCGTACATTCAGTACTTC
TRBV6-1	TRBJ1-3	NA	TRBD1	CASSVVQGRNSFSGNTIYF	TGTGCCAGCAGTGTGGTACAGGGGAGGAATTCCTTCTCTGGAAACACCATATATTTT
TRBV6-6	TRBJ1-6	NA	TRBD1	CASRGDSGGSPLHF	TGTGCCAGCAGAGGGGACAGCGGAGGATCACCCCTCCACTTT
TRBV30	TRBJ2-7	NA	NA	CAWRRTGTDSYEQYF	TGTGCCTGGAGGCGTACAGGGACGGACTCCTACGAGCAGTACTTC
TRBV19	TRBJ1-5	NA	NA	CASSIEIRGYNQPQHF	TGTGCCAGTAGTATAGAAATTCGGGGGTACAATCAGCCCCAGCATTTT
TRBV5-4	TRBJ2-5	NA	TRBD2	CASSPREEETQYF	TGTGCCAGCAGTCCCCGGGAGGAGGAGACCCAGTACTTC
TRBV6-6	TRBJ2-3	NA	NA	CASSYSGREPDTQYF	TGTGCCAGCAGTTACTCGGGCAGGGAACCAGATACGCAGTATTTT
TRBV10-1	TRBJ2-7	NA	NA	CASSENRYPYEQYF	TGCGCCAGCAGTGAGAATAGATACCCCTACGAGCAGTACTTC
TRBV2	TRBJ2-2	NA	NA	CASNSEVPGELFF	TGTGCCAGTAATTCAGAGGTCCCCGGGGAGCTGTTTTTT
TRBV5-1	TRBJ1-5	NA	NA	CASSLEGGSNQPQHF	TGCGCCAGCAGCTTGGAGGGGGGTAGCAATCAGCCCCAGCATTTT
TRBV7-3	TRBJ2-3	once	NA	CASSFAGDTQYF	TGTGCCAGCAGCTTCGCTGGGGATACGCAGTATTTT
TRBV19	TRBJ1-1	NA	TRBD1	CASSMTGGFVGEAFF	TGTGCCAGTAGTATGACAGGGGGCTTCGTCGGTGAAGCTTTCTTT
TRBV7-2	TRBJ1-1	NA	NA	CASSPHENTEAFF	TGTGCCAGCAGTCCTCACGAGAACACTGAAGCTTTCTTT
TRBV5-1	TRBJ2-7	NA	NA	CASSVGGTYEQYF	TGCGCCAGCAGTGTGGGGGGCACCTACGAGCAGTACTTC
TRBV7-9	TRBJ2-5	NA	TRBD1	CASSLVAGGETQYF	TGTGCCAGCAGCTTAGTGGCAGGGGGCGAGACCCAGTACTTC
TRBV18	TRBJ2-7	NA	NA	CASSPLPEGYEQYF	TGTGCCAGCTCACCATTGCCCGAGGGATACGAGCAGTACTTC
TRBV4-3	TRBJ1-3	NA	NA	CASSQGNEGMTGNTIYF	TGCGCCAGCAGCCAAGGGAATGAGGGAATGACAGGAAACACCATATATTTT
TRBV4-1	TRBJ1-2	NA	TRBD1	CASSHTGQGRYGYTF	TGCGCCAGCAGCCACACCGGACAGGGGCGCTATGGCTACACCTTC
TRBV5-1	TRBJ2-5	NA	TRBD1	CASSLVGGQGDQETQYF	TGCGCCAGCAGCTTGGTTGGCGGGCAGGGGGACCAAGAGACCCAGTACTTC
TRBV19	TRBJ2-7	NA	NA	CASSIQKGYEQYF	TGTGCCAGTAGTATCCAAAAGGGATACGAGCAGTACTTC
TRBV5-5	TRBJ2-7	NA	NA	CASSIGGFYEQYF	TGTGCCAGCAGCATAGGGGGGTTCTACGAGCAGTACTTC
TRBV15	TRBJ2-3	NA	NA	CATSDKQGRWGDTQYF	TGTGCCACCAGCGATAAACAGGGCCGCTGGGGAGATACGCAGTATTTT
TRBV11-2	TRBJ2-1	NA	NA	CASSPGPANEQFF	TGTGCCAGCAGCCCGGGACCGGCCAATGAGCAGTTCTTC
TRBV5-5	TRBJ1-1	NA	TRBD1	CASSWDRGNTEAFF	TGTGCCAGCAGCTGGGACAGGGGGAACACTGAAGCTTTCTTT
TRBV19	TRBJ1-1	NA	NA	CASSIGAMNTEAFF	TGTGCCAGTAGTATAGGGGCCATGAACACTGAAGCTTTCTTT
TRBV7-9	TRBJ2-7	NA	TRBD1	CASSPDGQGSYEQYF	TGTGCCAGCAGCCCGGACGGACAGGGCTCCTACGAGCAGTACTTC
TRBV11-2	TRBJ2-5	NA	NA	CASSLGRETQYF	TGTGCCAGCAGCTTAGGACGCGAGACCCAGTACTTC
TRBV5-4	TRBJ2-5	NA	NA	CASSLQGRETQYF	TGTGCCAGCAGCCTCCAGGGGAGAGAGACCCAGTACTTC
TRBV11-3	TRBJ1-4	few	TRBD1	CASSLDDRDVEKLFF	TGTGCCAGCAGCTTAGACGACAGGGATGTTGAAAAACTGTTTTTT
TRBV28	TRBJ1-2	NA	NA	CASIGTPDNYGYTF	TGTGCCAGCATCGGGACGCCGGATAACTATGGCTACACCTTC
TRBV2	TRBJ2-7	NA	TRBD1	CASSGDRGNEQYF	TGTGCCAGCAGTGGGGACAGGGGAAACGAGCAGTACTTC
TRBV28	TRBJ1-5	NA	NA	CASRPGTYQPQHF	TGTGCCAGCAGACCCGGGACTTATCAGCCCCAGCATTTT
TRBV19	TRBJ1-2	NA	TRBD1	CASSRQGVSSGYTF	TGTGCCAGTAGCCGACAGGGGGTCTCCTCTGGCTACACCTTC
TRBV30	TRBJ1-5	few	NA	CAWSHRVGQPQHF	TGTGCCTGGAGTCACAGGGTCGGTCAGCCCCAGCATTTT
TRBV7-8	TRBJ2-3	NA	TRBD2	CASSSTGLAVQYF	TGTGCCAGCAGCTCTACGGGACTAGCGGTGCAGTATTTT
TRBV28	TRBJ1-3	few	NA	CASTTGGGLSGNTIYF	TGTGCCAGCACCACTGGGGGGGGCCTCTCTGGAAACACCATATATTTT